Listed below are T cell receptor beta chains from one sample, sequenced in a study of T cell changes during pregnancy in multiple sclerosis. Assay: immunoSEQ multiplex PCR; the TCRdb copy retains only in-frame clones and omits some. The sample shows about 48,000 clones, approximately 92% of them seen only once. Sequences were derived from CD4+ T cells from peripheral blood mononuclear cells, sampled in the second trimester of pregnancy. The receptors originated from a female donor in good health, enrolled as a control in a pregnancy study. Both conserved end residues are part of each CDR3. Size is omitted from some rows. Given values are once, few, many or a class for expanded clones.

CDR3 length,V gene,clone size,CDR3 protein
14,TRBV5-8,NA,CASREEGGPDTQYF
16,TRBV5-1,NA,CASSLGQVGPNYGYTF
14,TRBV6-1,NA,CASNRDRISYEQYF
17,TRBV7-9,NA,CASTHGRGQGAGYGYTF
14,TRBV25-1,NA,CASSERDKKETQYF
16,TRBV28,once,CASSPPPGLEGNEQFF
13,TRBV23-1,NA,CATEQGHSYEQYF
15,TRBV5-1,NA,CASSSSTGGESPLHF
17,TRBV19,NA,CASSIRGRGLSNQPQHF
19,TRBV10-3,NA,CAISEDPWARIPLQPEQFF
15,TRBV30,NA,CSAQPSKTANTEAFF
12,TRBV28,NA,CASVGGSYEQYF
17,TRBV5-8,NA,CASSWGTVSGLPYEQYF
15,TRBV2,NA,CALRSSGRSRETQYF
12,TRBV29-1,NA,CSVSAGGYEQYF
15,TRBV7-2,few,CASSLASGTGDGYTF
12,TRBV18,NA,CASSAGRETQYF
16,TRBV7-3,NA,CASSVGTLSSSDTQYF
15,TRBV7-8,NA,CASSWYYSSYNEQFF
15,TRBV11-3,NA,CASSLTSGNTGELFF